Following are 3 T cell receptor beta chains from one sample sequenced in a study of a mutant IDH1 vaccine in newly diagnosed glioma. Generated by immunoSEQ multiplex PCR, the TCRdb table keeps only in-frame clones and is missing some. There are approximately 92,000 clones in the sample; about four fifths occur only once, and around 7.4% lies in the top ten. Time point described: baseline, week 1 (first vaccination visit). Specified treatment: pre-vaccination baseline after standard-of-care therapy. Sequencing used PBMCs, obtained from a glioma patient treated with radiotherapy, temozolomide or both. All receptors come from a woman between 45 and 60 years old with glioma.

The rearrangement joins TRBV6-5 to TRBJ1-1, with D possibly TRBD1 on 6 matching bases. CDR3 length: 14 amino acids. Germline CDR1 is MNHEY and CDR2 is SVGAGI. With 2 bases removed from V and 3 bases from J, the gap between germline ends came to 10 bases. The CDR3 is CASSYGGQHTEAFF. CDR3 nucleotides: TGTGCCAGCAGTTACGGAGGACAGCACACTGAAGCTTTCTTT.

V usage is TRBV6-5 and J usage is TRBJ1-6; 7 bases are shared with TRBD1. From germline, CDR1 is MNHEY and CDR2 SVGAGI. V shed 2 bases, J shed 9 bases, and the junction held 1 base outside the gene matches. The CDR3 has 13 amino acids. The CDR3 DNA reads TGTGCCAGCAGTTACAGGGGGCCTTCACCCCTCCACTTT. Its protein is CASSYRGPSPLHF.

This clone was detected a few times. The chain recombines TRBV5-1 with TRBJ2-7; D is unresolved. The germline gives CDR1 SGHRS, CDR2 YFSETQ. The CDR3 consists of 13 residues. Between the trimmed V and J ends, which lost 0 bases and 7 bases, there was a span of 11 bases. This CDR3 reads CASSLANTVEQYF. The CDR3, as DNA: TGCGCCAGCAGCTTGGCAAATACTGTGGAGCAGTACTTC.